Shown below are 25 T cell receptor beta chains from a single sample sequenced in a study of cytomegalovirus exposure and HLA in healthy donors. Produced via immunoSEQ multiplex PCR; TCRdb's table is partial and in-frame only. The sample consists of over 70,000 clones, about 90% of them appearing once. Material: PBMCs. All receptors derive from a woman aged 18-29 years in good health and CMV-seropositive.

The rearrangement uses TRBV10-3 and TRBJ2-7; 11 nucleotides line up with TRBD1. The CDR3 is 14 residues long. Germline values: CDR1 ENHRY, CDR2 SYGVKD. V was pared by 9 bases and J by 0 bases, with 4 bases of the junction left unmatched. CDR3 DNA sequence: TGTGCCATATCGGGGACAGGGGGCTCCTACGAGCAGTACTTC. Translated: CAISGTGGSYEQYF.

CDR3 amino acids: CASSPTPQGTDEQYF. CDR3 DNA: TGCGCCAGCAGCCCCACACCCCAGGGTACCGACGAGCAGTACTTC. The chain carries TRBV4-1 and TRBJ2-7; maybe TRBD1 (5 bases). The V end lost 4 bases, the J end lost 5 bases, and 18 bases lay between the germline ends. The CDR3 is made up of 15 amino acids. CDR1 and CDR2 from the germline V gene are MGHRA and YSYEKL.

This chain uses TRBV5-1 with TRBJ2-7, with 11 bases that match TRBD2. The V segment lost 2 bases and the J segment 3 bases; nucleotides outside the gene matches: 4. Germline V gene data show CDR1 as SGHRS and CDR2 as YFSETQ. The CDR3 sequence is 15 residues long. The CDR3 DNA is TGCGCCAGCAGCTTCGGGACTAGCGGAAACTACGAGCAGTACTTC. As protein: CASSFGTSGNYEQYF.

The genes are TRBV6-6 and TRBJ1-2; a weak D match, TRBD1 (6 bases). Between the trimmed V and J ends, which lost 11 bases and 2 bases, there was a span of 12 bases. The CDR3 sequence is 12 residues long. Germline V gives CDR1 MNHNY, CDR2 SVGAGI (reference sequence). The CDR3 loop is CAQGGPNYGYTF. The CDR3 coding sequence is TGTGCCCAAGGGGGTCCCAACTATGGCTACACCTTC.

This clone was observed a handful of times. The chain employs TRBV6-1 and TRBJ2-7; D is perhaps TRBD1 (6 bases). This CDR3 has 15 residues. Between the trimmed V and J ends, which lost 7 bases and 0 bases, there was a span of 16 bases. Germline V lookup: CDR1 MNHNS, CDR2 SASEGT. The DNA of the CDR3 is TGTGCCAGCAACAACGTTCAGGGGAGCTCCTACGAGCAGTACTTC. As protein: CASNNVQGSSYEQYF.

The V gene is TRBV4-1, the J gene TRBJ2-7; 9 nucleotides agree with TRBD2. J lost 6 bases, V lost 1 base, and 13 bases had no gene match. From germline, CDR1 is MGHRA and CDR2 YSYEKL. This CDR3 has 17 amino acids. The CDR3 DNA is TGCGCCAGCAGCCAAGTTACAACTCTGGCGGGAGGGCGCGAGCAGTACTTC. Amino acids: CASSQVTTLAGGREQYF.

The chain is built from TRBV5-6 and TRBJ2-1; no clear D gene. The CDR3 covers 12 residues. The germline V gene has CDR1 SGHDT and CDR2 YYEEEE. V was pared by 1 base and J by 8 bases, with 7 bases between. The CDR3 here is CASSLYSHEQFF. CDR3 DNA: TGTGCCAGCAGCTTGTATTCTCATGAGCAGTTCTTC.

The V gene is TRBV4-2, the J gene TRBJ2-3; perhaps TRBD2 as D (5 bases). Germline values: CDR1 LGHNA, CDR2 YNFKEQ. V was pared by 0 bases and J by 0 bases, with 7 bases between. The CDR3 covers 15 residues. This CDR3 is CASSQETGSTDTQYF. The CDR3 coding sequence is TGTGCCAGCAGCCAAGAAACGGGGAGCACAGATACGCAGTATTTT.

The chain couples TRBV30 to TRBJ2-5, with TRBD2 matching over 8 bases. The germline CDR1 and CDR2 sequences are GTSNPN and SVGIG (reference sequence). This CDR3 is built from 14 residues. Trimming removed 8 bases from V and 2 bases from J; junction bases left unmatched: 10. The CDR3 loop reads CASSGGGLQETQYF. DNA for the CDR3: TGTGCCAGCAGCGGCGGGGGGCTTCAAGAGACCCAGTACTTC.

This clone showed up just a few times. The chain uses TRBV6-5 and TRBJ1-4; D unclear. The V end was cut by 7 bases, the J end by 8 bases, with 8 bases between. CDR1 MNHEY and CDR2 SVGAGI come from the germline V gene. This CDR3 is built from 11 residues. CDR3 nucleotides: TGTGCCAGCAAGAGGGAAGAAAAACTGTTTTTT. It specifies CASKREEKLFF.

The J gene is TRBJ1-5, the V gene TRBV19; 11 positions match TRBD1. Germline trimming cut 3 bases from V and 5 bases from J; bases unmatched to any gene: 6. The length of the CDR3 is 16 residues. Germline V gene data show CDR1 as LNHDA and CDR2 as SQIVND (reference sequence). The CDR3 spells CASSMYAGQGDQPQHF. DNA of the CDR3: TGTGCCAGTAGTATGTACGCGGGACAGGGGGATCAGCCCCAGCATTTT.

The chain couples TRBV4-1 to TRBJ2-7; TRBD1 matches at 8 bases. This CDR3 spans 16 amino acids. Germline-derived CDR1 and CDR2 are MGHRA and YSYEKL. Trimming removed 0 bases from V and 3 bases from J; junction bases left unmatched: 7. In nucleotides, the CDR3 is TGCGCCAGCAGCCAAGATCCCCAGGGGGCCGGCTACGAGCAGTACTTC. Its translation: CASSQDPQGAGYEQYF.

With respect to this clone: The junction departs from germline at one end; a sequencing error may be responsible. The chain uses TRBV10-3 and TRBJ2-2, with TRBD2 as a possible D gene (5 bases). The CDR3 totals 15 residues. Germline CDR1 is ENHRY and CDR2 is SYGVKD. The CDR3 here is CAIREDGRNNGELFF. Written as DNA, the CDR3 is TGTGCCATCAGGGAGGACGGCAGGAACAACGGGGAGCTGTTTTTT.

V is TRBV7-9 and J is TRBJ2-7; possibly TRBD2 for D (6 bases). CDR3 length: 15 residues. V lost 2 bases and J lost 2, with 13 bases in between. Germline CDR1 reads SEHNR; CDR2 reads FQNEAQ (reference sequence). The CDR3 loop reads CASSLTGVGTYEQYF. The CDR3 nucleotides read TGTGCCAGCAGCTTAACGGGGGTGGGGACCTACGAGCAGTACTTC.

This clone was recorded a few times. The genes are TRBV2 and TRBJ1-6; D gene uncertain. CDR1 and CDR2 from the germline V gene are SNHLY and FYNNEI. CDR3 length equals 12 residues. V gave up 7 bases and J gave up 9 bases, with 10 bases separating them. DNA of the CDR3: TGTGCCAGCATGGTCGGGAGTTCACCCCTCCACTTT. It specifies CASMVGSSPLHF. The whole variable domain, remainder taken from reference TRBV2 and TRBJ1-6, is EPEVTQTPSHQVTQMGQEVILRCVPISNHLYFYWYRQILGQKVEFLVSFYNNEISEKSEIFDDQFSVERPDGSNFTLKIRSTKLEDSAMYFCASMVGSSPLHFGNGTRLTVT.

This clone came up once. The rearrangement uses TRBV7-6 and TRBJ1-4; D is unresolved. CDR1 and CDR2 (germline): SGHVS, FNYEAQ. The V gene lost 3 bases and the J gene lost 0 bases, with 5 bases spanning the gap. The CDR3 totals 14 residues. As DNA, the CDR3 is TGTGCCAGCAGCTTTAGTGCAACTAATGAAAAACTGTTTTTT. Residues: CASSFSATNEKLFF. The full variable domain, rest sourced from reference TRBV7-6 and TRBJ1-4, is GAGVSQSPRYKVTKRGQDVALRCDPISGHVSLYWYRQALGQGPEFLTYFNYEAQQDKSGLPNDRFSAERPEGSISTLTIQRTEQRDSAMYRCASSFSATNEKLFFGSGTQLSVL.

The chain carries TRBV2 and TRBJ2-5; 7 bases match TRBD1. The junction had 9 bases not matched to a gene; V was cut back by 0 bases and J by 5 bases. The CDR3 covers 16 residues. Germline-derived CDR1 and CDR2 are SNHLY and FYNNEI. CDR3 sequence: CASSEARAGGRETQYF. DNA of the CDR3: TGTGCCAGCAGTGAAGCGCGGGCAGGGGGTAGGGAGACCCAGTACTTC.

The chain recombines TRBV18 with TRBJ2-1; 9 nucleotides align to TRBD2. Germline trimming cut 3 bases from V and 6 bases from J; bases unmatched to any gene: 9. The CDR3 extends over 16 amino acids. CDR1 and CDR2 (germline): KGHSH, LQKENI. CDR3: CASSPWGASGTNEQFF. The CDR3 coding sequence is TGTGCCAGCTCACCCTGGGGGGCTAGCGGGACCAATGAGCAGTTCTTC. The full variable domain, with the rest looked up from reference TRBV18 and TRBJ2-1, is NAGVMQNPRHLVRRRGQEARLRCSPMKGHSHVYWYRQLPEEGLKFMVYLQKENIIDESGMPKERFSAEFPKEGPSILRIQQVVRGDSAAYFCASSPWGASGTNEQFFGPGTRLTVL.

This clone was found once. The J gene is TRBJ1-4, the V gene TRBV9; D is perhaps TRBD1 (6 bases). Trimming shortened V by 3 bases and J by 7 bases, and 19 bases separated the two germline ends. Germline V CDR1 and CDR2: SGDLS, YYNGEE. The CDR3 loop spans 16 amino acids. CDR3 nucleotide sequence: TGTGCCAGCAGCGCCTCCCCAGGGGTCGGCGGTGAAAAACTGTTTTTT. It specifies CASSASPGVGGEKLFF.

The table lists this clone with a count of one. The chain employs TRBV6-1 and TRBJ1-2; 7 nucleotides match TRBD1. The CDR3 length is 14 residues. The ends lost 7 bases at V and 2 bases at J; junction bases unmatched: 7. CDR1 and CDR2 from the germline V gene are MNHNS and SASEGT. For the CDR3, the DNA is TGTGCCAGCAACCGACAGGGAAGCAACTATGGCTACACCTTC. It translates to CASNRQGSNYGYTF.

The V call is TRBV7-9, the J call TRBJ1-2, with a possible D match to TRBD1 (6 bases). The CDR3 loop spans 12 amino acids. Germline CDR1 SEHNR, CDR2 FQNEAQ (reference sequence). Trimming stripped 1 base from V and 10 bases from J, with 10 bases between. The CDR3 region is CASSLVGQYYTF. The CDR3 DNA is TGTGCCAGCAGCTTAGTAGGACAGTACTACACCTTC.

V gene TRBV5-4 combines with J gene TRBJ1-1; the match to TRBD1 covers 7 bases. CDR1 is SGHNT and CDR2 is YYREEE in the germline V gene (reference sequence). V shed 4 bases, J shed 2 bases, and the junction held 8 bases outside the gene matches. The CDR3 has 15 residues. CDR3 in amino acids: CASSTPGTENTEAFF. Written as DNA, the CDR3 is TGTGCCAGCAGCACACCCGGGACAGAAAACACTGAAGCTTTCTTT. Complete variable domain (other parts from reference TRBV5-4 and TRBJ1-1): ETGVTQSPTHLIKTRGQQVTLRCSSQSGHNTVSWYQQALGQGPQFIFQYYREEENGRGNFPPRFSGLQFPNYSSELNVNALELDDSALYLCASSTPGTENTEAFFGQGTRLTVV.

This clone was recorded once. The rearrangement joins TRBV30 to TRBJ2-1; D call uncertain. V lost 4 bases and J 3 bases, leaving 10 bases between the germline ends. Germline V gene sequence: CDR1 GTSNPN, CDR2 SVGIG (reference sequence). The CDR3 totals 13 residues. The CDR3 DNA is TGTGCCTGGACCTCACCGCGCTACAATGAGCAGTTCTTC. Its translation is CAWTSPRYNEQFF.

The chain links TRBV4-2 to TRBJ2-4, with D possibly TRBD2 on 5 matching bases. The CDR3 length is 17 residues. V dropped 1 base and J dropped 0 bases, with 13 bases sitting between them. Germline loops: CDR1 LGHNA, CDR2 YNFKEQ. CDR3 protein: CASSQVGGDLAKNIQYF. In nucleotides, the CDR3 is TGTGCCAGCAGCCAAGTTGGAGGAGATTTAGCCAAAAACATTCAGTACTTC.

The rearrangement uses TRBV12-1 and TRBJ2-5; the table calls TRBD1, which could not be checked here. TRBV12-1 is flagged as a pseudogene. There are 15 residues in the CDR3. The CDR3, as DNA: TGTGCCAGCAGCTTTGCTGTCGGCAGGATGGAGACCCAGTACTTC. This sequence encodes CASSFAVGRMETQYF.